This passage covers 10 T cell receptor beta chains from one sample sequenced in a study of blood T cells in healthy people across ages. A second PCR of 7 to 11 cycles used a sample-barcoded 5' primer and a J-beta primer mix. TCRdb recomputed calls from the 5' RACE reads with MiXCR, one row per CDR3 protein. The sample includes around 2 million distinct CDR3 sequences, around 42% seen only once; the top ten take under 30%. The sample was blood. The receptors come from a human donor in good health.

This clonotype was detected ten times or more. The rearrangement uses TRBV10-3 and TRBJ2-7; D ambiguous. The V and J ends lost 2 bases and 6 bases respectively, with 20 bases between them. CDR1 is ENHRY, CDR2 SYGVKD, per germline. There are 16 residues in the CDR3. CDR3 sequence: CAISEIIDQTGSEQYF. The CDR3, as DNA: TGTGCCATCAGTGAGATAATTGACCAAACGGGCTCCGAGCAGTACTTC.

The sample holds a few counts of this clonotype. The J gene is TRBJ2-7, the V gene TRBV15; D might be TRBD1 or TRBD2, each matching 6 bases. The CDR3 covers 15 residues. Per the germline V gene, CDR1 is LNHNV and CDR2 is YYDKDF (reference sequence). The germline V and J ends were trimmed by 0 bases and 3 bases, with 12 bases remaining between them. The CDR3 here is CATSRELGGGYEQYF. CDR3 DNA sequence: TGTGCCACCAGCAGAGAGTTGGGGGGCGGCTACGAGCAGTACTTC.

The chain carries TRBV7-2 and TRBJ2-7, with D uncertain. The CDR3 is 14 residues long. With 1 base removed from V and 3 bases from J, the gap between germline ends came to 10 bases. Per the germline V gene, CDR1 is SGHTA and CDR2 is FQGNSA. CDR3 nucleotides: TGTGCCAGCAGCTTAGAAACGATCTACTACGAGCAGTACTTC. Its protein is CASSLETIYYEQYF.

This clonotype was recorded a few times. This chain links TRBV7-3 with TRBJ2-5; possibly TRBD1 or TRBD2 for D (5 bases each). The CDR3 contains 13 residues. The germline V gene encodes CDR1 SGHTA and CDR2 FQGTGA. Trimming cost V 5 bases and J 5 bases, with 12 bases left between them. The CDR3 is CASSPIEGETQYF. The CDR3 coding sequence is TGTGCCAGCAGCCCAATCGAGGGGGAGACCCAGTACTTC.

This chain joins TRBV27 and TRBJ1-1; D perhaps matches TRBD1 (6 bases). The CDR3 totals 14 residues. Trimming removed 4 bases at V and 5 bases at J, with 14 bases between. The V gene's germline CDR1 is MNHEY and CDR2 SMNVEV (reference sequence). This CDR3 is CASSSQGSWTEAFF. The CDR3, as DNA: TGTGCCAGCAGTTCCCAGGGGAGCTGGACTGAAGCTTTCTTT.

This clonotype was seen a handful of times. CDR3 sequence reads: CASSASGQGTSYEQYF. The DNA for the CDR3 is TGTGCCAGCAGCGCCTCAGGACAGGGGACCTCCTACGAGCAGTACTTC. The chain has TRBV9 and TRBJ2-7, with 9 bases aligning to TRBD1. CDR3 length equals 16 residues. CDR1 SGDLS and CDR2 YYNGEE come from the germline V gene. The V gene end was trimmed by 3 bases and the J gene end by 0 bases; junction bases not matched to a gene: 7.

Note on this clonotype: A much bigger clone sits one base away, suggesting this may be a read error. This chain uses TRBV24-1 with TRBJ2-3; D is unresolved. This CDR3 contains 11 residues. From germline, CDR1 is KGHDR and CDR2 SFDVKD. Here the CDR3 DNA reads TGTGCCACCGAGGCCGCAGATGCGCAGTATTTT. This gives the protein CATEAADAQYF.

This sequence joins TRBV27 and TRBJ1-2; TRBD1 is a possible D gene (6 bases). CDR1 is MNHEY, CDR2 SMNVEV, per germline (reference sequence). The CDR3 covers 15 residues. V lost 1 base, J lost 7 bases, and 16 bases lay in between. The CDR3 loop reads CASSLFGGRAVGYTF. The CDR3 DNA reads TGTGCCAGCAGTTTATTCGGGGGGCGTGCTGTTGGCTACACCTTC.

This chain joins TRBV20-1 and TRBJ2-3, with 7 nucleotides matching TRBD1. The germline V gene has CDR1 DFQATT and CDR2 SNEGSKA (reference sequence). The CDR3 covers 14 residues. Trimming at V came to 5 bases and at J to 4 bases, leaving 9 bases not matched to a gene. CDR3 region: CSAERGTEADTQYF. CDR3 nucleotides: TGCAGTGCTGAGAGGGGGACAGAGGCAGATACGCAGTATTTT.

The chain combines TRBV29-1 with TRBJ1-1; D is ambiguous. The germline gives CDR1 SQVTM, CDR2 ANQGSEA. Trimming took off 7 bases at V and 6 bases at J, with 18 bases between the two ends. The CDR3 covers 13 residues. The CDR3 sequence is CSAEEDLDAEAFF. In nucleotides, the CDR3 is TGCAGCGCCGAAGAGGATCTGGACGCTGAAGCTTTCTTT.